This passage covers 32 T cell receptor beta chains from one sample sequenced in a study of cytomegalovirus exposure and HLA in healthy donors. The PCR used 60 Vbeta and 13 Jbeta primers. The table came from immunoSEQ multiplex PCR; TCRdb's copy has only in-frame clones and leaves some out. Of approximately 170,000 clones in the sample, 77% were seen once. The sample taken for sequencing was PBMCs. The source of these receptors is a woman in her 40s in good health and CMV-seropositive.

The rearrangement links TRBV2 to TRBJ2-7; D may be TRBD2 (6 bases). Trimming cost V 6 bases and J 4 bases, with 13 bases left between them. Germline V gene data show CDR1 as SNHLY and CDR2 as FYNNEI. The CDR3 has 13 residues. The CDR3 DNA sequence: TGTGCCAGCAGGGCGGGAATCGGATACGAGCAGTACTTC. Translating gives CASRAGIGYEQYF.

CDR3 in amino acids: CASSVGTDNQPQHF. The CDR3 region has the DNA TGTGCCAGCAGCGTAGGAACAGACAATCAGCCCCAGCATTTT. The genes are TRBV9 and TRBJ1-5; the D is unclear. From germline, CDR1 is SGDLS and CDR2 YYNGEE. With 0 bases removed from V and 3 bases from J, the gap between germline ends came to 7 bases. The CDR3 contains 14 residues.

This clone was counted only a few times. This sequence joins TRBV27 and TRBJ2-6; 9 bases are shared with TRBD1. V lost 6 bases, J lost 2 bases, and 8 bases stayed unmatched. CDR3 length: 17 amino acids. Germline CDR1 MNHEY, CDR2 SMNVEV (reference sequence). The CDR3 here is CASSPGTGFAGANVLTF. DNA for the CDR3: TGTGCCAGCAGCCCCGGGACAGGGTTTGCTGGGGCCAACGTCCTGACTTTC.

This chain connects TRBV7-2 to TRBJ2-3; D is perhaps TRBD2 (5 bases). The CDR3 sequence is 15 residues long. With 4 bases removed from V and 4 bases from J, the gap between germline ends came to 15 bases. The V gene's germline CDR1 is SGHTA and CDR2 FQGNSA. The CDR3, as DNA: TGTGCCAGCAGCTCCCCTCGGGGAGCGGCAGATACGCAGTATTTT. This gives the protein CASSSPRGAADTQYF.

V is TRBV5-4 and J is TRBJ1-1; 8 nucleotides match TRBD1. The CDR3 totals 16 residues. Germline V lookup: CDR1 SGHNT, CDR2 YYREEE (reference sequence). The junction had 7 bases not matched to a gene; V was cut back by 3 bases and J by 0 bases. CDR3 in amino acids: CASSYRQGPLNTEAFF. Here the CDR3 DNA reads TGTGCCAGCAGCTATAGACAGGGGCCTTTGAACACTGAAGCTTTCTTT.

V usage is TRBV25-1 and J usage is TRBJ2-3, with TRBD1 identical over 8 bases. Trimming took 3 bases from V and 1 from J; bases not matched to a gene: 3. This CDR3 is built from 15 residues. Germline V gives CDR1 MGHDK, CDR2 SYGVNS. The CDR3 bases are TGTGCCAGCAGTGATGAGACAGGGGGCACAGATACGCAGTATTTT. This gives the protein CASSDETGGTDTQYF.

CDR3 sequence reads: CASSLVAATNEKLFF. CDR3 bases: TGTGCCAGCAGCTTAGTTGCAGCAACTAATGAAAAACTGTTTTTT. The chain combines TRBV7-2 with TRBJ1-4; unclear D gene. This CDR3 comprises 15 residues. The V and J ends lost 1 base and 0 bases respectively, with 6 bases between them. Germline CDR1 and CDR2: SGHTA and FQGNSA.

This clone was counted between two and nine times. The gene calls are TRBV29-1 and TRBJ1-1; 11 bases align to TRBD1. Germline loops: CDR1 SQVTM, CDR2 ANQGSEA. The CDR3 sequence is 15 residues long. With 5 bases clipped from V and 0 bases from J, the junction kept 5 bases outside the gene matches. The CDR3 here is CSVTGQGGMNTEAFF. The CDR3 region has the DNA TGCAGCGTTACGGGACAGGGGGGAATGAACACTGAAGCTTTCTTT.

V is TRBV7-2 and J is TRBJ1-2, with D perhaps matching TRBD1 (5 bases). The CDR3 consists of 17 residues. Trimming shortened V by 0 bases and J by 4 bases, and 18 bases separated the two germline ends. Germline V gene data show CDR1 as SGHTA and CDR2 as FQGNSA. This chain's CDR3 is CASSLALGPTRGYGYTF. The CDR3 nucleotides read TGTGCCAGCAGCTTAGCGCTTGGGCCAACAAGGGGCTATGGCTACACCTTC.

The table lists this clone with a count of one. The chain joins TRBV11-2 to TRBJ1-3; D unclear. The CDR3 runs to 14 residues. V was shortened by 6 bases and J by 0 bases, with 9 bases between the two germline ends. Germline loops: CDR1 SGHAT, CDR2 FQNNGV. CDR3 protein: CASSGQSSGNTIYF. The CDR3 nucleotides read TGTGCCAGCAGTGGGCAAAGCTCTGGAAACACCATATATTTT.

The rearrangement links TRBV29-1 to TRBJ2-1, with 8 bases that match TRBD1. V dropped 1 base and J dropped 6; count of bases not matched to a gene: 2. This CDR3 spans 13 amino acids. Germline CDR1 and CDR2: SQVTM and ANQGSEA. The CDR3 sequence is CSVEGTGLNEQFF. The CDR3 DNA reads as TGCAGCGTTGAAGGGACAGGGCTCAATGAGCAGTTCTTC.

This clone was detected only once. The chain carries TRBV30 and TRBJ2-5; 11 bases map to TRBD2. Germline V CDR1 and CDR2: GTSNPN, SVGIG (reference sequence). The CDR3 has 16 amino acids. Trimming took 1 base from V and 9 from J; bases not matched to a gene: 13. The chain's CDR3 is CAWSDGSGRVREAQYF. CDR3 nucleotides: TGTGCCTGGAGTGACGGTAGCGGGAGGGTTCGGGAGGCCCAGTACTTC.

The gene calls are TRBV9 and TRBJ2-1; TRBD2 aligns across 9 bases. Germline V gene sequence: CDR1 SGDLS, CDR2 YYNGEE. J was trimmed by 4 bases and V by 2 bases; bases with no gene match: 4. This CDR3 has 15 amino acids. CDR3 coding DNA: TGTGCCAGCAGCGTCACTAGCGGGTCATACAATGAGCAGTTCTTC. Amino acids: CASSVTSGSYNEQFF.

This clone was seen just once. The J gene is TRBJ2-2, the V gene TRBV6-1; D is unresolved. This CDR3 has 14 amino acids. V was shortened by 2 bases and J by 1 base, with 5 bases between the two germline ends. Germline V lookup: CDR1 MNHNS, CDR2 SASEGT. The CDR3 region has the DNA TGTGCCAGCAGTGAACATAGGAACACCGGGGAGCTGTTTTTT. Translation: CASSEHRNTGELFF.

The CDR3 coding sequence is TGTGCCAGCAGCTCCGGGACAGAAGAGACCCAGTACTTC. It yields the protein CASSSGTEETQYF. V is TRBV5-6 and J is TRBJ2-5; 7 bases map to TRBD1. CDR3 size: 13 residues. Trimming removed 3 bases from V and 3 bases from J; junction bases left unmatched: 2. Per the germline V gene, CDR1 is SGHDT and CDR2 is YYEEEE.

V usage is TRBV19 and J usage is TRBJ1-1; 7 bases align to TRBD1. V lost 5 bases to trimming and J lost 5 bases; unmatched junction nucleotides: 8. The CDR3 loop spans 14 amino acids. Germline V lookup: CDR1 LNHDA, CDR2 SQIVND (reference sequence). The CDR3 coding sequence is TGTGCCAGTAGTGCCCAGACAGGGTTAACTGAAGCTTTCTTT. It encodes CASSAQTGLTEAFF.

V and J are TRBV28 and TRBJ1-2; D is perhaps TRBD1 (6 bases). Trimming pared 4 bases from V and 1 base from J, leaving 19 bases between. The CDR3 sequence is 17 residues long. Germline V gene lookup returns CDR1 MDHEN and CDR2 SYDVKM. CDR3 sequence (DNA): TGTGCCAGCAGTTCCCCAGGGGACGGACGGTTTAACTATGGCTACACCTTC. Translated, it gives CASSSPGDGRFNYGYTF.

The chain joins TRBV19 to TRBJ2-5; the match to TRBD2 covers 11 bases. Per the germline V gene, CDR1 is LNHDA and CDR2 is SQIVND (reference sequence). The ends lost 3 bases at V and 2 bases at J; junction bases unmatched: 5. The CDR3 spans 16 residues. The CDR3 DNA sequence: TGTGCCAGTAGTATGGTTCTAGCGGGGGGACAAGAGACCCAGTACTTC. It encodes CASSMVLAGGQETQYF.

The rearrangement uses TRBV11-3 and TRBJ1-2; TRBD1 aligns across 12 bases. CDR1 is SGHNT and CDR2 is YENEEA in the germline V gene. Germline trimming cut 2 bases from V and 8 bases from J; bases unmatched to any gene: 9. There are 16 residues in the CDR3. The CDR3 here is CASSLTWDRGLGGYTF. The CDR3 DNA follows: TGTGCCAGCAGCTTAACTTGGGACAGGGGGCTGGGAGGCTACACCTTC.

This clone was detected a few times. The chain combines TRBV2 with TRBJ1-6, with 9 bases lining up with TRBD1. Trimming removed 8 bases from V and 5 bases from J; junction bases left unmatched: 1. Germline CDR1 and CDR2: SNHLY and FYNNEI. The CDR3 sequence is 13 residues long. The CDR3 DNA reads TGTGCCAGCCGGGACAGGGATAATTCACCCCTCCACTTT. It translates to CASRDRDNSPLHF.

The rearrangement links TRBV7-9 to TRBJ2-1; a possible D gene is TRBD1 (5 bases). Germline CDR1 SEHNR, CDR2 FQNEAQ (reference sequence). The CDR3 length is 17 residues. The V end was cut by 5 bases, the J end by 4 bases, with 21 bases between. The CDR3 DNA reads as TGTGCCAGCAGCCAAGACAGATTAGCATCTAGATACAATGAGCAGTTCTTC. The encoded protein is CASSQDRLASRYNEQFF.

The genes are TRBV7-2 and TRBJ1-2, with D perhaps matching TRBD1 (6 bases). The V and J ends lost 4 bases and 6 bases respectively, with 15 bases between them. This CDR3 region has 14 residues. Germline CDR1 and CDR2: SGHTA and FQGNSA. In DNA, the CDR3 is TGTGCCAGCAGCTCAGGGACATTCTCCAATGGCTACACCTTC. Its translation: CASSSGTFSNGYTF.

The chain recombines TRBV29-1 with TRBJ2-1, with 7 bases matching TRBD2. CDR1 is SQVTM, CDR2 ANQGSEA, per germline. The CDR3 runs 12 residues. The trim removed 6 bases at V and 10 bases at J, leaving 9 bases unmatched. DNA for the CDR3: TGCAGCGTAGGGACTACCGGTAGGGAGCAGTTCTTC. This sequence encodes CSVGTTGREQFF.

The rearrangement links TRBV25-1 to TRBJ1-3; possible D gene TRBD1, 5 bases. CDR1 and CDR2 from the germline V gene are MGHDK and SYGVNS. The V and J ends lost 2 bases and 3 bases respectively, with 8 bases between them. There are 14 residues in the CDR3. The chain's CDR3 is CASSEGGGGNTIYF. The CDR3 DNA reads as TGTGCCAGCAGTGAAGGGGGAGGTGGAAACACCATATATTTT.

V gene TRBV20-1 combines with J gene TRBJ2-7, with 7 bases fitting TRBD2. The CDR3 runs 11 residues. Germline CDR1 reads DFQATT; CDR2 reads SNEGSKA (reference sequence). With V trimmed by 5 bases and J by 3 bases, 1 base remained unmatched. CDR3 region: CSAGGSYEQYF. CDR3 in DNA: TGCAGTGCTGGCGGGAGCTACGAGCAGTACTTC.

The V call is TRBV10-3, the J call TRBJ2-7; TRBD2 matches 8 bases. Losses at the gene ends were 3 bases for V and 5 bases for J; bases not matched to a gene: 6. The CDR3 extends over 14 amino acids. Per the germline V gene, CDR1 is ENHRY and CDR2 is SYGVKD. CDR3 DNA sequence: TGTGCCATCAGTGATGGTAGCGGGAAGCACGAGCAGTACTTC. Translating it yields CAISDGSGKHEQYF.

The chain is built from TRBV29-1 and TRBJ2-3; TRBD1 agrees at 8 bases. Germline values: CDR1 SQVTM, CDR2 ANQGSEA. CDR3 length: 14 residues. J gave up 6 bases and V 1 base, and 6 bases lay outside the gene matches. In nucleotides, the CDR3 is TGCAGCGTTGAAGGGGTTCAGGGGGCTGATACGCAGTATTTT. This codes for CSVEGVQGADTQYF.

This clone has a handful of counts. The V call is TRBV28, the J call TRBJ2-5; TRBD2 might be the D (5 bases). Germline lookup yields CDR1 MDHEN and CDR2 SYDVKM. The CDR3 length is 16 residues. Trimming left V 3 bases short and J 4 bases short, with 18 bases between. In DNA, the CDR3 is TGTGCCAGCAGTTTCGAACGACCCGAGGCGGGAGAGACCCAGTACTTC. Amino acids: CASSFERPEAGETQYF.

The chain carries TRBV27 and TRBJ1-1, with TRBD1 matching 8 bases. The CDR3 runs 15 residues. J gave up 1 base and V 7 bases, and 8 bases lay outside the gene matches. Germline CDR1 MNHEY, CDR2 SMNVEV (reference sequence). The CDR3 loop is CASTYSTGGNTEAFF. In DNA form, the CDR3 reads TGTGCCAGCACCTATTCTACAGGGGGGAACACTGAAGCTTTCTTT.

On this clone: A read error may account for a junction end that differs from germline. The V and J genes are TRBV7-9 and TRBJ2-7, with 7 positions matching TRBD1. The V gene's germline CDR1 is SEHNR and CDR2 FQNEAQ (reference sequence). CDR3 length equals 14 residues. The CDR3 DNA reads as TGTTCCAGCAGCTTAGAGGGGGCGCAAGGCGAGCAGTACTTC. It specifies CSSSLEGAQGEQYF.

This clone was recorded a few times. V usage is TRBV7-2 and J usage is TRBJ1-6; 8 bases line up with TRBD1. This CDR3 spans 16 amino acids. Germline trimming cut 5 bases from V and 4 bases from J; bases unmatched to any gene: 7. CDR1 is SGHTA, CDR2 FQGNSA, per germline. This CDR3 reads CASSTQTGAYNSPLHF. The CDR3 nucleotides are TGTGCCAGCAGCACCCAGACAGGGGCATATAATTCACCCCTCCACTTT.

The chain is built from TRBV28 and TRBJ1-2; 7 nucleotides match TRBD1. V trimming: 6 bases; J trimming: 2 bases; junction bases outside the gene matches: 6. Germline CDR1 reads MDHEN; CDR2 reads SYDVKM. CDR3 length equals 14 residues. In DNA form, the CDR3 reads TGTGCCAGCAGGCCCCCAGGGGGGAACTATGGCTACACCTTC. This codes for CASRPPGGNYGYTF.